This TCR beta chain was obtained from a study of neurological immune-mediated disorders. Whole-study findings and limits: CDR3 amino acid sequences of expanded clones were not shared across subjects, a result suggesting private repertoires in all groups. Healthy controls had more TCR clonal expansion than multiple sclerosis, which showed the least, whereas HTLV-1-associated myelopathy showed the most.

cDNA was made by 5'RACE with 10-nucleotide random UMIs. TCRdb processed the 5' RACE reads anew with MiXCR; each CDR3 protein has one entry. The sample lists 50,000 or so distinct CDR3 sequences, over 20% occurring once. The controls, all healthy individuals, were blood bank volunteers in Maryland, USA. Trimming removed 6 bases at V and 8 bases at J, with 16 bases between. The CDR3 is 13 amino acids. About this clonotype: The antigen is not known.

This chain joins TRBV12-3 or TRBV12-4 and TRBJ1-2; D is undetermined. Sequencing was carried out using PBMCs. The receptor was isolated from a woman in her 70s in good health. DNA for the CDR3: TGTGCCAGCAGGGCTGAAAGGGTCGGAGGCTACACCTTC. Translating it yields CASRAERVGGYTF.